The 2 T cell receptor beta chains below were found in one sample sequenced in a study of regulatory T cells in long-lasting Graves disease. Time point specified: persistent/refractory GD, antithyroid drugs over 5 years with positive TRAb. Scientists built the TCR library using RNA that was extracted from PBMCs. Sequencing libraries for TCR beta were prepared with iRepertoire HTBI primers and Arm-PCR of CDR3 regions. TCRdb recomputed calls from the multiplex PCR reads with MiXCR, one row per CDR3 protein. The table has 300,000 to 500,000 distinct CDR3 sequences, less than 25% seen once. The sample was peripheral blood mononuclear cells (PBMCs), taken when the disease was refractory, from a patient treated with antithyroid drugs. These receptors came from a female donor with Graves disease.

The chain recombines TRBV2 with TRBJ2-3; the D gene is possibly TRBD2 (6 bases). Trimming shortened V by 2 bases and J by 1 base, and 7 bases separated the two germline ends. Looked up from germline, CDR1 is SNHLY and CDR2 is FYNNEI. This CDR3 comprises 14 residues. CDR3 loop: CASSERRGTDTQYF. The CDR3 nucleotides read TGTGCCAGCAGTGAAAGGAGGGGCACAGATACGCAGTATTTT.

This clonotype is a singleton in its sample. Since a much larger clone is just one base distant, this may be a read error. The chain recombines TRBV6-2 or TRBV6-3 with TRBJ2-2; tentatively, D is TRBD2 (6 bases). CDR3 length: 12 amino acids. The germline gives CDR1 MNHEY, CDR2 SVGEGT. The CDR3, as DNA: TGTGCCAGCAGCCTAGCGACCGTGGAGCTGTTTTTT. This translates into CASSLATVELFF.